This record concerns one TCR beta chain sequence. Its specific antigen is unknown. Nothing much larger sits one base from this clone, and base qualities are not available. The data originate from a study of blood T cell repertoires in COVID-19 (dated by TCRdb to the early 2020s). In the study overall: Samples from collaborators originated in the United States, Italy and Spain and spanned both the acute and convalescent phases of COVID-19. The samples were drawn from two sources: the first 160 participants of the ongoing ImmuneRACE study, and approximately 1,300 subjects contributed by 6 global collaborators. The repertoires were released in a freely available public database intended as a resource for research on the immune response to SARS-CoV-2. Subjects who had been exposed to COVID-19, were actively infected with it, or had recovered from it provided the deeply sampled blood TCRbeta repertoires that made up the dataset. The material from the prospective study consisted of cDNA or gDNA derived from T cells, B-cell-depleted T cells, or PBMCs. A de-identified subject ID, COVID-19 status, age in years and sex were almost always included in the sample metadata. Where HLA class I and class II types were available, the types were taken from metadata supplied by the sample provider, not from assay-based typing. General findings and caveats noted by the study authors: The quantity of clinical and demographic metadata differed by source and by participant and was supplied without curation.

The immunoSEQ Assay, a bias-controlled multiplex PCR, was used to amplify TCRbeta CDR3 regions from genomic DNA. The paper's processing steps were these. Within the assay, amplification of reference gene primers was used to estimate how many nucleated cells each sample contained. Sequence reads were collapsed and filtered to measure the absolute abundance of every unique TCRbeta CDR3 rearrangement. For each sample, productive Simpson clonality was calculated as the square root of Simpson's diversity index over productive rearrangements. Drawn from immuneACCESS, this table holds only the in-frame rearrangements with V and J called that TCRdb kept. Clones are partly lost; checked studies trace under half to an unresolved V gene and leave the rest unexplained. The DNA was the basis for D and trimming; V, J and clone size are from that table. For this sample there are 15,000 to 20,000 clones; under 90% appear just once. The ten largest clones take up around 10% of the sample.

Trimming leaves V shorter by 7 bases and J shorter by 5 bases, with the junction holding 13 bases beyond the gene matches. From the germline V gene (reference sequence), CDR1 is LGHDT and CDR2 is YNNKEL. The CDR3 runs 18 residues from the cysteine to the phenylalanine. Just the 54-base CDR3 DNA is kept, in frame starting at base 1. Each collaborating institution followed its own protocols to collect whole blood in K2EDTA tubes. Collaborator samples were shipped for TCRbeta analysis as frozen whole blood, isolated PBMCs, or DNA extracted from either sample type. The sequence is built from TRBV3-1 (or the pseudogene TRBV3-2) and TRBJ2-1; 14 bases in the middle match TRBD2. This TCR was recovered from a man older than 75 with acute or convalescent COVID-19. The sample was peripheral blood. The DNA sequence is as follows: TGTGCCAGCACCAGACTAGCGGGGGGGCCGATGTACAACAATGAGCAGTTCTTC. Its translation reads: CASTRLAGGPMYNNEQFF.